This record looks at one T cell receptor beta chain sequence and its context. Its antigen is undetermined. Clones were read by immunoSEQ multiplex PCR, and TCRdb kept only the in-frame ones, dropping some. In the table there are about 27,000 clones, 79% of which are singletons. This CDR3 contains 14 residues. The germline V gene has CDR1 MNHEY and CDR2 SMNVEV (reference sequence). V was cut by 5 bases and J by 4 bases, with 14 bases left in between. This sample was taken from a study of T cells in narcolepsy. About the research overall: Patients with NT1 or NT2 and healthy control donors were enrolled.

General study results and limits: Reportedly, autoreactive clonotypes were serially detected in patients' blood but not controls'. Some memory CD4+ repertoires had no autoreactive clone sequences. Autoreactive HCRT-specific and TRIB2-specific clonotypes were marked in same-patient CSF-versus-blood CD4+ comparisons.

The sequence was collected from a human donor in good health. V usage is TRBV27 and J usage is TRBJ2-5; possible D gene TRBD1, 6 bases. Material for sequencing was memory (CD45RA-) CD4+ T cells from blood. As DNA, the CDR3 is TGTGCCAGCAGTCTCCGGGACATAGGAGAGACCCAGTACTTC. Protein product: CASSLRDIGETQYF.